One T cell receptor (beta chain) is described in this entry. This clone's antigen is unknown. No clone much larger than this one lies a single base away; base qualities are absent. Library creation used 5' RACE. Sequencer: Illumina HiSeq 2500. A second about 7 to 11 cycle PCR used a sample-barcoded 5' primer and a J-beta primer mix. Each TCR beta cDNA molecule received a unique molecular identifier from a template-switch 5' adaptor carrying 12 random nucleotides. At least 2.5 million CDR3-containing paired-end reads were obtained from each sample. All of the RNA was converted into first-strand cDNA using the Mint cDNA synthesis kit, with a TRBC-specific oligonucleotide serving as the primer. After uracil-DNA glycosylase treatment, a first 18-cycle PCR used universal primers M1SS and BC2_uni_R on all cDNA. Under the source paper's analysis protocol: For normalization, 1 million high-quality reads, each with a distinct molecular identifier, were randomly selected from each sample. Reads sharing molecular identifiers were discarded rather than binned into consensus sequences. CDR3 identification, clonotype clustering and error correction used MiTCR with a Q25 quality threshold and the strictest error-elimination algorithm. A nonparametric unseen species model with Euler transformation was used to estimate a lower bound on total TCR beta diversity. Using fastp trimming at Q25 and MiXCR clonotype assembly, TCRdb reanalyzed the public sequencing data and kept in-frame beta chains. Rows are combined by CDR3 protein, so each entry shows the most common genes and DNA. V and J calls and clone size were set by TCRdb, not the authors. In this sample the table shows 700,000 to 900,000 distinct CDR3 sequences, 53% of which occur a single time. The ten largest clonotypes hold roughly 37% of the sample.

This sample was included in a study of blood T cells in healthy people across ages (dated by TCRdb to about 2015). For the study in its entirety: Template switching captured roughly one uniquely barcoded TCR beta cDNA molecule per two T cells in model experiments. To track age-related changes in TCR beta repertoire diversity, the study relied on deep sequencing normalized with unique cDNA molecular identifiers. Donors were grouped into four age groups: young (average approximately 16 years), middle-aged (about 40), aged (around 66) and long-lived (around 80). To avoid experimental bias, donors of different ages were distributed randomly across sequencing lanes. Using the same blood draw, the study looked at two additional independent replicas of 1 million unique cDNA reads for two donors, one aged 18 to 29 and the other aged 80 or older.

The full study reports these points: Observed TCR beta diversity correlated strongly with the percentage of naive T cells measured by flow cytometry. Total diversity estimates from one million sequenced T cells were considered lower bounds and underestimates. Conclusive comparison of naive and antigen-experienced compartments was prevented by the profiling of bulk unsorted PBMCs. As age increased, observed TCR beta diversity per million T cells dropped in a roughly linear way, and a significant reduction was already evident by age 40. Compared with the aged group, the long-lived group had more naive CD4+ T cells, fewer expanded clones and increased TCR diversity, suggesting age selection. Because donor CMV infection status was unknown, age-related changes in expanded clonotypes were potentially confounded.

Systemically healthy Caucasian individuals from Russia, 39 in total and aged about 6 to 90 years, were included as donors. About 9.8 milliliters of peripheral blood were drawn from each donor into EDTA-treated Vacutainer tubes. Ficoll-Paque density-gradient centrifugation was used to isolate PBMCs, with at least 6.5 million per sample. Total RNA, at least 6 micrograms per sample, was extracted from PBMCs with Trizol reagent. For every donor, flow cytometry on a PBMC aliquot measured the percentage of naive CD45RAhigh/CD27high T cells. The junction shows trimming of 6 bases on V and 4 bases on J, plus 26 bases between the germline ends. Counted from cysteine to phenylalanine, this CDR3 has 19 amino acids. The read is trimmed to its CDR3 DNA, 57 bases read in frame from base 1. The CDR1 and CDR2 encoded by the germline V gene are SGHRS and YFSETQ.

This clonotype originated in a man older than 75 in good health. Material: blood. The chain joins TRBV5-1 to TRBJ2-6; there is no confident call for the D gene. The DNA is TGCGCCAGCATCCGAGGACCTGGCAGCGTACATTCCGGGGCCAACGTCCTGACTTTC. Its translation is CASIRGPGSVHSGANVLTF.